A selection of T cell receptor beta chains follows, all from one sample in a study of cytomegalovirus exposure and HLA in healthy donors. Libraries were prepared by immunoSEQ multiplex PCR; TCRdb keeps only in-frame clonotypes and omits some of them. This table has 190,000 or so clones, 82% appearing once. Sequences were obtained from PBMCs. The receptor source for this set is a woman in her forties or fifties in good health and CMV-seropositive. CDR3s include the opening cysteine and the closing phenylalanine or tryptophan. The D gene is left open where the match is weak. Clone sizes are given selectively: once, few, many, or a class where the clone is expanded.

D gene: TRBD1
J gene: TRBJ2-7
V gene: TRBV6-5
clone size: -
CDR3 DNA: TGTGCCAGCAGTTACTCGGGACAGGAGAGCTACGAGCAGTACTTC
CDR3 protein: CASSYSGQESYEQYF

D gene: -
J gene: TRBJ2-3
V gene: TRBV7-9
clone size: -
CDR3 DNA: TGTGCCAGCAGCCTAGGAACAGGGATTTTCAGCACAGATACGCAGTATTTT
CDR3 protein: CASSLGTGIFSTDTQYF

D gene: -
J gene: TRBJ2-1
V gene: TRBV2
clone size: -
CDR3 DNA: TGTGCCAGCATGCGAGTGGAGGATTACAATGAGCAGTTCTTC
CDR3 protein: CASMRVEDYNEQFF

D gene: -
J gene: TRBJ2-7
V gene: TRBV7-9
clone size: -
CDR3 DNA: TGTGCCAGCAGCCACAGCGGTTCCTACGAGCAGTACTTC
CDR3 protein: CASSHSGSYEQYF

D gene: -
J gene: TRBJ2-7
V gene: TRBV11-3
clone size: once
CDR3 DNA: TGTGCCAGCAGCTTAGCGGGACTGGACTACGAGCAGTACTTC
CDR3 protein: CASSLAGLDYEQYF

D gene: -
J gene: TRBJ2-5
V gene: TRBV18
clone size: few
CDR3 DNA: TGTGCCAGCTCACCGCAGCAAGAGACCCAGTACTTC
CDR3 protein: CASSPQQETQYF

D gene: -
J gene: TRBJ1-5
V gene: TRBV11-2
clone size: -
CDR3 DNA: TGTGCCAGCAGCCCCCACGCGGGAGTTCAGCCCCAGCATTTT
CDR3 protein: CASSPHAGVQPQHF

D gene: -
J gene: TRBJ2-5
V gene: TRBV27
clone size: few
CDR3 DNA: TGTGCCAGCAGTTTCGTCCCCCCTACAGGGAACCAAGAGACCCAGTACTTC
CDR3 protein: CASSFVPPTGNQETQYF

D gene: -
J gene: TRBJ2-1
V gene: TRBV11-3
clone size: -
CDR3 DNA: TGTGCCAGCAGCTTAGATCGAGCCGATTACAATGAGCAGTTCTTC
CDR3 protein: CASSLDRADYNEQFF

D gene: TRBD2
J gene: TRBJ2-7
V gene: TRBV5-1
clone size: few
CDR3 DNA: TGCGCCAGCAGCACGGGAGGGGGACTAGATTCCTACGAGCAGTACTTC
CDR3 protein: CASSTGGGLDSYEQYF

D gene: -
J gene: TRBJ2-1
V gene: TRBV7-6
clone size: -
CDR3 DNA: TGTGCCAGCAGCTTAGCCCCAGCGAACAATGAGCAGTTCTTC
CDR3 protein: CASSLAPANNEQFF

D gene: -
J gene: TRBJ2-1
V gene: TRBV11-2
clone size: -
CDR3 DNA: TGTGCCAGCAGCCAAGGACATTACAATGAGCAGTTCTTC
CDR3 protein: CASSQGHYNEQFF

D gene: TRBD2
J gene: TRBJ2-7
V gene: TRBV7-2
clone size: -
CDR3 DNA: TGTGCCAGCAGCTCGCCGGGGGGGCCGATCACCTACGAGCAGTACTTC
CDR3 protein: CASSSPGGPITYEQYF

D gene: -
J gene: TRBJ1-4
V gene: TRBV28
clone size: once
CDR3 DNA: TGTGCCAGCAAAAGGGGGGGAAATTTGCCTAATGAAAAACTGTTTTTT
CDR3 protein: CASKRGGNLPNEKLFF

D gene: TRBD1
J gene: TRBJ2-1
V gene: TRBV19
clone size: -
CDR3 DNA: TGTGCCAGTAGTCCTGGCCAGGGGGCTGATGAGCAGTTCTTC
CDR3 protein: CASSPGQGADEQFF

D gene: TRBD1
J gene: TRBJ2-6
V gene: TRBV18
clone size: -
CDR3 DNA: TGTGCCAGCTCACCACGACAGGGGGCCAAGTCTGGGGCCAACGGCCTGACTTTC
CDR3 protein: CASSPRQGAKSGANGLTF

D gene: TRBD1
J gene: TRBJ2-7
V gene: TRBV19
clone size: -
CDR3 DNA: TGTGCCAGTAGTAGGACAGGGGTCCTTTACGAGCAGTACTTC
CDR3 protein: CASSRTGVLYEQYF

D gene: -
J gene: TRBJ1-2
V gene: TRBV7-9
clone size: few
CDR3 DNA: TGTGCCAGCAGTCAGAAGGGGGATGGCTACACCTTC
CDR3 protein: CASSQKGDGYTF

D gene: TRBD1
J gene: TRBJ2-3
V gene: TRBV5-4
clone size: -
CDR3 DNA: TGTGCCAGCAGCTCCTGGACAGGGGGGGCAGATACGCAGTATTTT
CDR3 protein: CASSSWTGGADTQYF

D gene: -
J gene: TRBJ1-1
V gene: TRBV6-5
clone size: -
CDR3 DNA: TGTGCCAGCAGTATAAGGGGGAGAGACACTGAAGCTTTCTTT
CDR3 protein: CASSIRGRDTEAFF

D gene: -
J gene: TRBJ2-7
V gene: TRBV6-5
clone size: -
CDR3 DNA: TGTGCCAGCAGTCAAGTGGGGAGTAGCTGGGAGCAGTACTTC
CDR3 protein: CASSQVGSSWEQYF

D gene: TRBD1
J gene: TRBJ1-1
V gene: TRBV28
clone size: -
CDR3 DNA: TGTGCCAGCAGTTCCTCCGGGACAGGGGAGAACACTGAAGCTTTCTTT
CDR3 protein: CASSSSGTGENTEAFF

D gene: -
J gene: TRBJ2-3
V gene: TRBV5-1
clone size: once
CDR3 DNA: TGCGCCAGCAGCTTGGGGGCAGCAACAGATACGCAGTATTTT
CDR3 protein: CASSLGAATDTQYF

D gene: TRBD1
J gene: TRBJ1-2
V gene: TRBV5-1
clone size: -
CDR3 DNA: TGCGCCAGCAGCCCGAGCAGGGGGAATGGCTACACCTTC
CDR3 protein: CASSPSRGNGYTF

D gene: TRBD2
J gene: TRBJ2-3
V gene: TRBV2
clone size: -
CDR3 DNA: TGTGCCAGCACCATAGCGGGGGCATACACAGATACGCAGTATTTT
CDR3 protein: CASTIAGAYTDTQYF

D gene: -
J gene: TRBJ2-5
V gene: TRBV28
clone size: once
CDR3 DNA: TGTGCCAGCAGTTTTTTGGGTCGCGGCAGTCAAGAGACCCAGTACTTC
CDR3 protein: CASSFLGRGSQETQYF

D gene: TRBD2
J gene: TRBJ2-3
V gene: TRBV19
clone size: -
CDR3 DNA: TGTGCCAGTAGTGTTAGCGGGAGCCAAAGGGGAGATACGCAGTATTTT
CDR3 protein: CASSVSGSQRGDTQYF

D gene: -
J gene: TRBJ2-3
V gene: TRBV10-3
clone size: once
CDR3 DNA: TGTGCCATCAGTGAGAGAGAGGGATCGACAGATACGCAGTATTTT
CDR3 protein: CAISEREGSTDTQYF

D gene: -
J gene: TRBJ2-7
V gene: TRBV18
clone size: -
CDR3 DNA: TGTGCCAGCTCAGTAGGCGGTTACGAGCAGTACTTC
CDR3 protein: CASSVGGYEQYF

D gene: -
J gene: TRBJ1-5
V gene: TRBV7-2
clone size: few
CDR3 DNA: TGTGCCAGCAGCTCGCGCGGACAGAATAGCAATCAGCCCCAGCATTTT
CDR3 protein: CASSSRGQNSNQPQHF

D gene: -
J gene: TRBJ2-7
V gene: TRBV2
clone size: -
CDR3 DNA: TGTGCCAGCCATCGAATAGCCTACGAGCAGTACTTC
CDR3 protein: CASHRIAYEQYF

D gene: -
J gene: TRBJ1-1
V gene: TRBV6-1
clone size: -
CDR3 DNA: TGTGCCACGGGGGGGACTAATTTGGGGAACACTGAAGCTTTCTTT
CDR3 protein: CATGGTNLGNTEAFF

D gene: -
J gene: TRBJ1-5
V gene: TRBV2
clone size: -
CDR3 DNA: TGTGCCAGCAACGACAGGTATAGCAATCAGCCCCAGCATTTT
CDR3 protein: CASNDRYSNQPQHF

D gene: -
J gene: TRBJ2-7
V gene: TRBV7-2
clone size: -
CDR3 DNA: TGTGCCAGCAGCTTAGATCACAGTTCCTACGAGCAGTACTTC
CDR3 protein: CASSLDHSSYEQYF

D gene: TRBD2
J gene: TRBJ2-7
V gene: TRBV2
clone size: -
CDR3 DNA: TGTGCCAGCATTTTCGGGTTGGGAGGGAAGCTCTACGAGCAGTACTTC
CDR3 protein: CASIFGLGGKLYEQYF

D gene: TRBD2
J gene: TRBJ2-3
V gene: TRBV5-1
clone size: -
CDR3 DNA: TGCGCCAGCAGCTTGACCGGGAGGGACACAGATACGCAGTATTTT
CDR3 protein: CASSLTGRDTDTQYF

D gene: -
J gene: TRBJ2-2
V gene: TRBV29-1
clone size: -
CDR3 DNA: TGCAGCGCCCTGACACCTGCGAACACCGGGGAGCTGTTTTTT
CDR3 protein: CSALTPANTGELFF

D gene: TRBD2
J gene: TRBJ2-1
V gene: TRBV5-1
clone size: -
CDR3 DNA: TGCGCCAGCAGCTTCTTGTCGCTCGGGGGGGCCGGCAATGAGCAGTTCTTC
CDR3 protein: CASSFLSLGGAGNEQFF

D gene: TRBD1
J gene: TRBJ1-1
V gene: TRBV5-6
clone size: -
CDR3 DNA: TGTGCCGCGAACAGGGGTCCGGGGATGAACACTGAAGCTTTCTTT
CDR3 protein: CAANRGPGMNTEAFF

D gene: -
J gene: TRBJ2-5
V gene: TRBV18
clone size: once
CDR3 DNA: TGTGCCAGCTCACCGGGGAGCGCGGGAACCCAGTACTTC
CDR3 protein: CASSPGSAGTQYF

D gene: TRBD1
J gene: TRBJ2-7
V gene: TRBV5-6
clone size: -
CDR3 DNA: TGTGCCAGCAGCTTGCTTCACAGGGGTGCCTACGAGCAGTACTTC
CDR3 protein: CASSLLHRGAYEQYF

D gene: -
J gene: TRBJ1-2
V gene: TRBV7-2
clone size: -
CDR3 DNA: TGTGCCAGCAGCTCCCCGGGGGGCTATGGCTACACCTTC
CDR3 protein: CASSSPGGYGYTF

D gene: -
J gene: TRBJ2-1
V gene: TRBV7-9
clone size: -
CDR3 DNA: TGTTCCAGCAGCAACAGGGACAAGCAGTTCTTC
CDR3 protein: CSSSNRDKQFF

D gene: TRBD1
J gene: TRBJ2-1
V gene: TRBV10-3
clone size: -
CDR3 DNA: TGTGCCATCAGGAACGACAGGGGGCGGTACAATGAGCAGTTCTTC
CDR3 protein: CAIRNDRGRYNEQFF

D gene: TRBD2
J gene: TRBJ2-3
V gene: TRBV5-1
clone size: -
CDR3 DNA: TGCGCCAGCAGCTTGGGACTAGCGGGGGGGAGCACAGATACGCAGTATTTT
CDR3 protein: CASSLGLAGGSTDTQYF

D gene: -
J gene: TRBJ2-2
V gene: TRBV18
clone size: -
CDR3 DNA: TGTGCCAGCTCACCACGAGACTATGTCACCGGGGAGCTGTTTTTT
CDR3 protein: CASSPRDYVTGELFF

D gene: TRBD1
J gene: TRBJ1-6
V gene: TRBV11-2
clone size: -
CDR3 DNA: TGTGCCAGCAGCCAATTGGACAGGGTGAATTCACCCCTCCACTTT
CDR3 protein: CASSQLDRVNSPLHF

D gene: -
J gene: TRBJ1-4
V gene: TRBV4-3
clone size: once
CDR3 DNA: TGCGCCAGCAGCGTGGCCCTTGCAACTAATGAAAAACTGTTTTTT
CDR3 protein: CASSVALATNEKLFF

D gene: -
J gene: TRBJ1-1
V gene: TRBV6-5
clone size: -
CDR3 DNA: TGTGCCAGCAGTTCCCCGATGGAGGGCACTGAAGCTTTCTTT
CDR3 protein: CASSSPMEGTEAFF